The 19 T cell receptor beta chains below come from one sample, sequenced in a study of T cells in Graves' hyperthyroidism and ophthalmopathy. From RNA transcripts, TCR beta CDR3 regions were amplified. An initial round of RT-PCR targeting the TCR CDR3 relied on the HTBI primer set. Via MiXCR, TCRdb re-called the multiplex PCR reads, giving one row per CDR3 protein. The sample includes 500,000 to 650,000 distinct CDR3 sequences, 17% seen only once; the top ten take approximately 18%. Sequencing was performed on blood. These TCRs come from a woman between 18 and 30 years old with Graves' ophthalmopathy.

This clonotype was detected only a few times. This chain's CDR3 is CASGGTVANYGYTF. In DNA, the CDR3 is TGTGCCAGCGGCGGGACTGTAGCTAACTATGGCTACACCTTC. V gene TRBV6-1 combines with J gene TRBJ1-2; D is perhaps TRBD1 (5 bases). The V and J ends lost 8 bases and 0 bases respectively, with 13 bases between them. The CDR3 is made up of 14 amino acids. Germline loops: CDR1 MNHNS, CDR2 SASEGT.

This clonotype was detected ten times or more. For the CDR3, the DNA is TGTGCCAGCAGTCGAGGGGACCGGGACACTGAAGCTTTCTTT. Amino acids: CASSRGDRDTEAFF. The chain combines TRBV28 with TRBJ1-1; a weak D match, TRBD1 (5 bases). Germline V gene data show CDR1 as MDHEN and CDR2 as SYDVKM. V was pared by 5 bases and J by 3 bases, with 13 bases between. CDR3 length equals 14 residues. The variable domain in full, completed from reference TRBV28 and TRBJ1-1, reads DVKVTQSSRYLVKRTGEKVFLECVQDMDHENMFWYRQDPGLGLRLIYFSYDVKMKEKGDIPEGYSVSREKKERFSLILESASTNQTSMYLCASSRGDRDTEAFFGQGTRLTVV.

This clonotype was observed at least ten times. V is TRBV27 and J is TRBJ1-1, with 8 positions matching TRBD1. This CDR3 region has 15 residues. V was clipped by 5 bases and J by 1 base; unmatched bases: 6. Germline V lookup: CDR1 MNHEY, CDR2 SMNVEV (reference sequence). The CDR3 protein is CASSRSGTGNTEAFF. The CDR3 DNA follows: TGTGCCAGCAGTCGTTCCGGGACAGGGAACACTGAAGCTTTCTTT.

J is TRBJ1-2 and V is TRBV3-1, with a weak D call TRBD1 (6 bases). The CDR3 has 15 residues. Germline V gene sequence: CDR1 LGHDT, CDR2 YNNKEL (reference sequence). The ends were cut back, 1 base at V and 4 bases at J, with 13 bases in the middle. CDR3 nucleotides: TGTGCCAGCAGCCAAGCAGCAGGGGAGCTCTATGGCTACACCTTC. Translating gives CASSQAAGELYGYTF.

This clonotype came up a few times. The chain employs TRBV20-1 and TRBJ1-2, with 9 nucleotides matching TRBD1. This CDR3 comprises 14 residues. With 0 bases clipped from V and 5 bases from J, the junction kept 4 bases outside the gene matches. Germline CDR1 reads DFQATT; CDR2 reads SNEGSKA (reference sequence). The CDR3: CSARDWTGAYGYTF. DNA of the CDR3: TGCAGTGCTAGAGATTGGACAGGGGCATATGGCTACACCTTC.

This clonotype was seen ten or more times. This sequence joins TRBV6-1 and TRBJ2-3; no definite D call. The CDR3 consists of 19 residues. Per the germline V gene, CDR1 is MNHNS and CDR2 is SASEGT. The germline V and J ends were trimmed by 4 bases and 2 bases, with 25 bases remaining between them. This CDR3 reads CASSGPVNFDLWPTDTQYF. Here the CDR3 DNA reads TGTGCCAGCAGTGGTCCCGTTAACTTCGATCTGTGGCCCACAGATACGCAGTATTTT.

This clonotype occurred a few times. The J gene is TRBJ2-5, the V gene TRBV10-3, with TRBD2 matching 12 bases. Trimming at V came to 1 base and at J to 5 bases, leaving 5 bases not matched to a gene. Per the germline V gene, CDR1 is ENHRY and CDR2 is SYGVKD. CDR3 size: 16 residues. The CDR3 is CAISEWTSGVLETQYF. Here the CDR3 DNA reads TGTGCCATCAGTGAGTGGACTAGCGGGGTACTCGAGACCCAGTACTTC.

V usage is TRBV3-1 and J usage is TRBJ2-2, with D tentatively TRBD1 or TRBD2 (5 bases each). The CDR3 contains 16 residues. CDR1 and CDR2 from the germline V gene are LGHDT and YNNKEL (reference sequence). The ends were cut back, 5 bases at V and 1 base at J, with 14 bases in the middle. CDR3 sequence (DNA): TGTGCCAGCAGCTGGGGTCGGGGCTTGAACACCGGGGAGCTGTTTTTT. This encodes CASSWGRGLNTGELFF.

The chain uses TRBV14 and TRBJ2-5; 10 nucleotides align to TRBD2. The germline V gene has CDR1 SGHDN and CDR2 FVKESK. CDR3 length: 18 amino acids. J gave up 5 bases and V 2 bases, and 14 bases lay outside the gene matches. The DNA for the CDR3 is TGTGCCAGCAGCCAACCTTCAGTAGCGGGAGGCTGGTTGGAGACCCAGTACTTC. It translates to CASSQPSVAGGWLETQYF.

This clonotype was observed many times. The CDR3 DNA sequence: TGTGCCAGCAGCTTTGAACAGGGGGGTTGGGGTGAGCAGTTCTTC. This gives the protein CASSFEQGGWGEQFF. The chain links TRBV7-2 to TRBJ2-1, with 8 bases fitting TRBD1. Germline lookup yields CDR1 SGHTA and CDR2 FQGNSA. Trimming cost V 3 bases and J 9 bases; bases outside gene matches: 10. The CDR3 has 15 residues.

The sample holds many counts of this clonotype. This chain links TRBV20-1 with TRBJ1-1, with a tentative D call TRBD1 (6 bases). Trimming took 3 bases from V and 1 from J, leaving 12 bases between them. This CDR3 has 14 amino acids. Germline assignment: CDR1 DFQATT and CDR2 SNEGSKA (reference sequence). For the CDR3, the DNA is TGCAGTGCTAGGAACAGGGTGGCGAACACTGAAGCTTTCTTT. This encodes CSARNRVANTEAFF.

V gene TRBV28 combines with J gene TRBJ2-7; 7 bases are a match to TRBD1. The CDR3 has 14 amino acids. Germline V gene lookup returns CDR1 MDHEN and CDR2 SYDVKM. The V segment lost 6 bases and the J segment 6 bases; nucleotides outside the gene matches: 11. DNA of the CDR3: TGTGCCAGCAGCTCCGACAGGGCAGGGGTCGAGCAGTACTTC. Protein: CASSSDRAGVEQYF.

In its sample, this clonotype was seen many times. V is TRBV28 and J is TRBJ2-7; no clear D. Trimming cost V 8 bases and J 1 base, with 6 bases left between them. The V gene's germline CDR1 is MDHEN and CDR2 SYDVKM. The CDR3 totals 11 residues. The CDR3 here is CASGGSYEQYF. The CDR3 DNA reads as TGTGCCAGCGGTGGTTCCTACGAGCAGTACTTC.

The gene calls are TRBV7-2 and TRBJ1-2, with no clear D. Trimming pared 0 bases from V and 0 bases from J, leaving 14 bases between. The CDR3 covers 17 residues. CDR1 and CDR2 (germline): SGHTA, FQGNSA. The CDR3 here is CASSLAMGPQANYGYTF. In nucleotides, the CDR3 is TGTGCCAGCAGCTTAGCAATGGGTCCGCAAGCTAACTATGGCTACACCTTC.

The table lists this clonotype with a few counts. V usage is TRBV18 and J usage is TRBJ2-4; maybe TRBD2 (5 bases). The CDR3 contains 16 residues. CDR1 KGHSH and CDR2 LQKENI come from the germline V gene. The V gene lost 4 bases and the J gene lost 3 bases, with 16 bases spanning the gap. The chain's CDR3 is CASSQDGPRDKNIQYF. CDR3 DNA sequence: TGTGCCAGCTCACAAGACGGCCCCCGGGACAAAAACATTCAGTACTTC.

There are a few counts of this clonotype. Written as DNA, the CDR3 is TGTGCCAGCAGCGCTCAGGTCGAGCAGTACTTC. It translates to CASSAQVEQYF. V and J are TRBV7-9 and TRBJ2-7; D not resolved. This CDR3 is 11 amino acids long. V lost 5 bases to trimming and J lost 6 bases, with 8 bases between them. CDR1 and CDR2 from the germline V gene are SEHNR and FQNEAQ (reference sequence).

This clonotype has only a few counts. J is TRBJ1-2 and V is TRBV10-2, with a weak D call TRBD1 (6 bases). The CDR3 length is 13 residues. Trimming removed 8 bases at V and 4 bases at J, with 14 bases between. Germline CDR1 WSHSY, CDR2 SAAADI. The CDR3 loop reads CASWGTGIYGYTF. CDR3 nucleotides: TGCGCCAGCTGGGGAACAGGGATCTATGGCTACACCTTC.

This clonotype was counted a few times. The chain joins TRBV6-2 or TRBV6-3 to TRBJ2-1; 7 bases fit TRBD1. V shed 2 bases and J 9 bases; nucleotides not matched to a gene: 7. This CDR3 comprises 14 residues. Germline assignment: CDR1 MNHEY and CDR2 SVGEGT. The CDR3 DNA reads TGTGCCAGCAGTTACAGGGGGCCTATTATTGAGCAGTTCTTC. Its protein is CASSYRGPIIEQFF.

Many counts were recorded for this clonotype. The rearrangement joins TRBV2 to TRBJ2-7, with TRBD2 matching 11 bases. This CDR3 region has 16 residues. Per the germline V gene, CDR1 is SNHLY and CDR2 is FYNNEI. Trimming removed 6 bases from V and 7 bases from J; junction bases left unmatched: 14. CDR3 sequence: CASSLYRLAGRQEQYF. The CDR3 bases are TGTGCCAGCAGCCTTTATCGACTAGCGGGACGTCAGGAGCAGTACTTC.